A selection of T cell receptor beta chains follows, all from one sample in a study of cytomegalovirus exposure and HLA in healthy donors. Clones were read by immunoSEQ multiplex PCR, and TCRdb kept only the in-frame ones, dropping some. The sample holds fewer than 200,000 clones; 60% to 85% are singletons and the top ten take 0.7% to 0.8%. The sequenced sample consisted of PBMCs. Receptor source: a female donor in good health and CMV-seronegative. Both conserved end residues are part of each CDR3. The D gene is left open where the match is weak. Expanded clones are given a class, and other clones once, few, many or no size at all.

d_call	v_call	cdr3_length	j_call	clone_size	cdr3_aa	cdr3_nt
TRBD2	TRBV4-3	15	TRBJ2-1	-	CASSTTSGGANEQFF	TGCGCCAGCAGCACTACTAGCGGGGGGGCAAATGAGCAGTTCTTC
TRBD2	TRBV11-2	14	TRBJ2-2	-	CASSSGTTRGELFF	TGTGCCAGCAGCTCCGGGACTACCCGCGGGGAGCTGTTTTTT
TRBD1	TRBV7-2	16	TRBJ2-7	-	CASSLGAGQGPYEQYF	TGTGCCAGCAGCTTAGGCGCGGGACAGGGTCCCTACGAGCAGTACTTC
TRBD2	TRBV11-3	15	TRBJ2-1	-	CASSPLAGVGVEQFF	TGTGCCAGCAGCCCCCTAGCGGGAGTCGGCGTTGAGCAGTTCTTC
-	TRBV7-2	15	TRBJ1-3	few	CASSPRRYSGNTIYF	TGTGCCAGCAGCCCCAGGCGCTACTCTGGAAACACCATATATTTT
TRBD1	TRBV5-6	17	TRBJ2-7	-	CASSFRSGTGNPHEQYF	TGTGCCAGCAGCTTCCGGTCCGGGACAGGGAACCCCCACGAGCAGTACTTC
-	TRBV6-5	14	TRBJ1-1	once	CATFQHSLNTEAFF	TGTGCCACCTTTCAGCACAGTTTGAACACTGAAGCTTTCTTT
TRBD1	TRBV11-2	17	TRBJ1-1	once	CASSLAHRGRVNTEAFF	TGTGCCAGCAGCTTAGCGCACAGGGGGCGCGTGAACACTGAAGCTTTCTTT
TRBD2	TRBV18	15	TRBJ2-7	-	CASSPSSGMLYEQYF	TGTGCCAGCTCACCATCTAGCGGGATGCTCTACGAGCAGTACTTC
-	TRBV5-1	15	TRBJ1-1	-	CASSLVPTANTEAFF	TGCGCCAGCAGCTTGGTCCCGACAGCGAACACTGAAGCTTTCTTT
-	TRBV12-5	16	TRBJ2-1	-	CASGFWGGGGGDEQFF	TGTGCTAGTGGTTTTTGGGGAGGAGGAGGCGGAGATGAGCAGTTCTTC
TRBD1	TRBV27	14	TRBJ1-2	-	CASSYGTGVYGYTF	TGTGCCAGCAGTTACGGGACAGGGGTCTATGGCTACACCTTC
-	TRBV18	13	TRBJ2-7	-	CASSPGGGYEQYF	TGTGCCAGCTCACCAGGGGGCGGGTACGAGCAGTACTTC
-	TRBV7-8	13	TRBJ1-2	few	CASSPPAGIGYTF	TGTGCCAGCAGTCCCCCGGCAGGGATAGGCTACACCTTC
TRBD1	TRBV7-6	14	TRBJ2-7	-	CASSQDRGRDEQYF	TGTGCCAGCAGCCAGGACAGGGGGCGCGACGAGCAGTACTTC
-	TRBV11-3	12	TRBJ2-7	-	CASSSPGDEQYF	TGTGCCAGCAGCTCCCCCGGGGACGAGCAGTACTTC
TRBD2	TRBV7-6	14	TRBJ2-1	-	CASSRGLTINEQFF	TGTGCCAGCAGCAGGGGACTAACAATCAATGAGCAGTTCTTC
TRBD2	TRBV4-2	19	TRBJ2-7	-	CASSQDTPGRTSGRDGQYF	TGTGCCAGCAGCCAAGATACCCCCGGCCGGACTAGCGGGAGAGACGGGCAGTACTTC
-	TRBV7-9	12	TRBJ2-1	-	CASSLVSNEQFF	TGTGCCAGCAGCTTAGTCTCGAATGAGCAGTTCTTC
TRBD1	TRBV2	16	TRBJ2-2	-	CASSQSGTGATGELFF	TGTGCCAGCAGTCAGTCCGGGACAGGGGCCACCGGGGAGCTGTTTTTT
TRBD2	TRBV29-1	15	TRBJ2-4	-	CSVGQSSGAKNIQYF	TGCAGCGTTGGGCAGTCTAGCGGAGCCAAAAACATTCAGTACTTC
TRBD1	TRBV18	16	TRBJ1-2	-	CASSTSGGGHNYGYTF	TGTGCCAGCTCAACATCAGGGGGTGGCCATAACTATGGCTACACCTTC
-	TRBV6-5	13	TRBJ1-2	-	CASSQTTNYGYTF	TGTGCCAGCAGCCAGACAACAAACTATGGCTACACCTTC
TRBD1	TRBV4-1	18	TRBJ2-7	few	CASSRRLDTGGRSYEQYF	TGCGCCAGCAGCCGAAGGCTCGATACAGGGGGCAGGTCCTACGAGCAGTACTTC
TRBD2	TRBV5-6	17	TRBJ2-2	-	CASSLGGGVLNTGELFF	TGTGCCAGCAGCTTGGGTGGGGGGGTGTTGAACACCGGGGAGCTGTTTTTT
-	TRBV6-5	13	TRBJ2-5	few	CASRRHNQETQYF	TGTGCCAGCAGGCGACACAACCAAGAGACCCAGTACTTC
-	TRBV4-1	15	TRBJ1-1	-	CASSQERQTNTEAFF	TGCGCCAGCAGCCAAGAAAGACAGACTAACACTGAAGCTTTCTTT
-	TRBV6-5	13	TRBJ1-1	-	CASGRTAIYEAFF	TGTGCCAGCGGGCGGACAGCTATTTATGAAGCTTTCTTT
-	TRBV9	16	TRBJ2-1	-	CASSVGSQGTYNEQFF	TGTGCCAGCAGCGTAGGTTCTCAGGGCACCTACAATGAGCAGTTCTTC
TRBD2	TRBV5-4	17	TRBJ2-3	-	CASSSGLAGASTDTQYF	TGTGCCAGCAGCTCAGGACTAGCGGGGGCTAGCACAGATACGCAGTATTTT
-	TRBV6-5	14	TRBJ1-1	-	CASSLRGDATEAFF	TGTGCCAGCAGTCTCAGGGGCGATGCCACTGAAGCTTTCTTT
TRBD1	TRBV11-2	15	TRBJ1-6	-	CASSTQGVHNSPLHF	TGTGCCAGCAGCACCCAGGGGGTGCATAATTCACCCCTCCACTTT
-	TRBV9	14	TRBJ2-2	-	CASSVVWNTGELFF	TGTGCCAGCAGCGTAGTATGGAACACCGGGGAGCTGTTTTTT
-	TRBV9	19	TRBJ2-6	once	CASSVATQTEGSGANVLTF	TGTGCCAGCAGCGTAGCTACACAGACCGAGGGCTCGGGGGCCAACGTCCTGACTTTC
-	TRBV19	15	TRBJ2-3	-	CASRVGGQGTDTQYF	TGTGCCAGCCGCGTCGGGGGGCAGGGCACAGATACGCAGTATTTT
-	TRBV5-5	16	TRBJ2-6	-	CASSLYSGTGANVLTF	TGTGCCAGCAGCTTGTATTCCGGGACTGGGGCCAACGTCCTGACTTTC
-	TRBV5-1	16	TRBJ2-7	-	CASSLARQGGTYEQYF	TGCGCCAGCAGCTTGGCGCGGCAGGGTGGAACCTACGAGCAGTACTTC
-	TRBV29-1	12	TRBJ1-2	-	CSVVGGWRGYTF	TGCAGCGTTGTCGGGGGTTGGCGGGGCTACACCTTC
TRBD1	TRBV18	18	TRBJ1-5	-	CASSLRDRGTVGNQPQHF	TGTGCCAGCTCACTTCGGGACAGGGGTACGGTAGGCAATCAGCCCCAGCATTTT
-	TRBV7-3	14	TRBJ1-1	few	CASSALGLNTEAFF	TGTGCCAGCAGCGCCTTGGGCTTGAACACTGAAGCTTTCTTT
TRBD1	TRBV2	16	TRBJ1-1	-	CASSPPGQGRSTEAFF	TGTGCCAGCAGTCCTCCGGGACAGGGGAGGAGCACTGAAGCTTTCTTT
TRBD2	TRBV7-2	16	TRBJ2-7	-	CASSRGGREGRYEQYF	TGTGCCAGCAGCCGGGGGGGGCGGGAGGGCCGATACGAGCAGTACTTC
-	TRBV4-2	15	TRBJ2-7	-	CASSQASDSSYEQYF	TGTGCCAGCAGCCAAGCTTCGGACAGCTCCTACGAGCAGTACTTC
TRBD2	TRBV10-3	15	TRBJ2-1	-	CAISEREGSYNEQFF	TGTGCCATCAGTGAGAGGGAGGGATCCTACAATGAGCAGTTCTTC
-	TRBV7-3	13	TRBJ2-5	few	CASSLLAEETQYF	TGTGCCAGCAGCTTGTTAGCGGAAGAGACCCAGTACTTC
TRBD1	TRBV5-4	15	TRBJ1-2	-	CASSRKGQGTGGYTF	TGTGCCAGCAGCCGCAAGGGACAGGGGACAGGTGGCTACACCTTC
TRBD1	TRBV9	13	TRBJ1-1	-	CASSAHDRAAAFF	TGTGCCAGCAGCGCCCATGACAGGGCGGCAGCTTTCTTT
-	TRBV27	17	TRBJ2-5	-	CASSYRTGGGDKETQYF	TGTGCCAGCAGTTACCGAACGGGCGGAGGAGACAAAGAGACCCAGTACTTC
-	TRBV4-3	13	TRBJ1-1	-	CASSQDPGTEAFF	TGCGCCAGCAGCCAAGATCCGGGCACTGAAGCTTTCTTT
TRBD2	TRBV4-2	17	TRBJ2-1	once	CASSQDYQAGGLNEQFF	TGTGCCAGCAGCCAAGATTATCAAGCGGGAGGGCTAAATGAGCAGTTCTTC
-	TRBV6-1	12	TRBJ1-1	few	CASSEGGEEAFF	TGTGCCAGCAGTGAAGGAGGCGAGGAAGCTTTCTTT
-	TRBV5-1	14	TRBJ1-4	-	CASSHLTYNEKLFF	TGCGCCAGCAGCCACCTCACCTATAATGAAAAACTGTTTTTT
-	TRBV18	14	TRBJ2-2	-	CASSPPSGSGELFF	TGTGCCAGCTCGCCTCCATCAGGGTCCGGGGAGCTGTTTTTT
-	TRBV7-9	14	TRBJ1-3	-	CASSAVFSGNTIYF	TGTGCCAGCAGCGCGGTATTCTCTGGAAACACCATATATTTT
-	TRBV9	13	TRBJ1-1	-	CASSLQGNTEAFF	TGTGCCAGCAGCTTACAGGGGAACACTGAAGCTTTCTTT
-	TRBV6-5	15	TRBJ2-7	-	CASSPWTDTPYEQYF	TGTGCCAGCAGTCCCTGGACAGATACTCCCTACGAGCAGTACTTC
TRBD2	TRBV7-3	16	TRBJ2-1	-	CASSLRTSGGVREQFF	TGTGCCAGCAGCTTAAGGACTAGCGGGGGGGTTCGAGAGCAGTTCTTC